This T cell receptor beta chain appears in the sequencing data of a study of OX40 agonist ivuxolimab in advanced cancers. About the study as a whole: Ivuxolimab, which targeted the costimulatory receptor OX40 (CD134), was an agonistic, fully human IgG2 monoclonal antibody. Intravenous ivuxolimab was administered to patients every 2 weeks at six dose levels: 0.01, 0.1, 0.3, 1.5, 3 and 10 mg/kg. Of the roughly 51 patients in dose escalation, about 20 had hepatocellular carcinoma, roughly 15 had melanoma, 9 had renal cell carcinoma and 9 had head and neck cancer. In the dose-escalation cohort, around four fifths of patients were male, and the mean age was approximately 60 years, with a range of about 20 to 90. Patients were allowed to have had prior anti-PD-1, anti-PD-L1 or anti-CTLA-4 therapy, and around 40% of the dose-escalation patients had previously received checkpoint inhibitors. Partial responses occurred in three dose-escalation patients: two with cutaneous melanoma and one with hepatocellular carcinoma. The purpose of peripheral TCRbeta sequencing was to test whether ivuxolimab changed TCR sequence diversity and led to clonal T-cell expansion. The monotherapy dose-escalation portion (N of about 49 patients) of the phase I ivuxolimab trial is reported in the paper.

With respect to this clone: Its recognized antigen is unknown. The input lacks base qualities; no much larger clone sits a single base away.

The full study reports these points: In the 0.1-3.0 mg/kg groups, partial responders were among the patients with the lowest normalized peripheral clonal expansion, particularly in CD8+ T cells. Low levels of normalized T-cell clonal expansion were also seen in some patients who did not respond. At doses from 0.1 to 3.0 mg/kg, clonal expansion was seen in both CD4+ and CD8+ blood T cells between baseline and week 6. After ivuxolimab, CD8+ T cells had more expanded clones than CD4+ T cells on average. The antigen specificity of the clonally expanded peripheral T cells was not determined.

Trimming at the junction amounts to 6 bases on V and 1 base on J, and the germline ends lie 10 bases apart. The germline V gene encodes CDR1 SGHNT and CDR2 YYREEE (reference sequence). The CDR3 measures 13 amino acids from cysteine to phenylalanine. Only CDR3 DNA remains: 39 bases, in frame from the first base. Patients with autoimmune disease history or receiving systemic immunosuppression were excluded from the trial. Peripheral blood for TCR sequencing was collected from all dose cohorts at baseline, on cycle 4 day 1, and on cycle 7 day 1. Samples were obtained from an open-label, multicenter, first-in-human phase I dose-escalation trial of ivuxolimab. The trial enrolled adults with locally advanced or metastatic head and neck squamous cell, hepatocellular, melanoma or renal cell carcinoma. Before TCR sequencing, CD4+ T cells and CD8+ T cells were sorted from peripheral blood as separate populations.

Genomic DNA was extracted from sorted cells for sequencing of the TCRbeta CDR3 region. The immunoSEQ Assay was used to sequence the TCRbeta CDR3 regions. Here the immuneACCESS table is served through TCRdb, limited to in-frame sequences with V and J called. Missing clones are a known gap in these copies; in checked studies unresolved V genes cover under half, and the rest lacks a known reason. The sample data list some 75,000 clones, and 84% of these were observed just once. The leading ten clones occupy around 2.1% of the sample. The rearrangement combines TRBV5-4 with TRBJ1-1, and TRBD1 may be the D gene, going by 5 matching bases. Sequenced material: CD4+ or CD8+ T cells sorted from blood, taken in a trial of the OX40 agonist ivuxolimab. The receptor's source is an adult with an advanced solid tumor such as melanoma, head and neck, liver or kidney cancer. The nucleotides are TGTGCCAGCACCCGGGGGGGGAACACTGAAGCTTTCTTT. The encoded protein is CASTRGGNTEAFF. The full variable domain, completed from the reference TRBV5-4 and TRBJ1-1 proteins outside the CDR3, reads ETGVTQSPTHLIKTRGQQVTLRCSSQSGHNTVSWYQQALGQGPQFIFQYYREEENGRGNFPPRFSGLQFPNYSSELNVNALELDDSALYLCASTRGGNTEAFFGQGTRLTVV.